One and the same sample provided the 11 T cell receptor beta chains below, sequenced in a study of blood T cell repertoires in COVID-19. Here immunoSEQ multiplex PCR was the method, and the copy in TCRdb shows in-frame clones only, minus some. This repertoire shows roughly 330,000 clones, roughly 90% found once; its top ten account for roughly 9.9%. The material sequenced was peripheral blood. Receptors originate from a man aged 25 to 40 with COVID-19, enrolled during active disease.

The chain links TRBV27 to TRBJ1-2; maybe TRBD1 (6 bases). CDR1 is MNHEY and CDR2 is SMNVEV in the germline V gene (reference sequence). This CDR3 has 13 residues. Trimming removed 5 bases from V and 4 bases from J, with 11 bases in between. Here the CDR3 DNA reads TGTGCCAGCAGTATAACAGGGAGCTATGGCTACACCTTC. Amino acid sequence: CASSITGSYGYTF.

Points on this clone: Other DNA sequences in this sample translate to the same CDR3. The chain couples TRBV12-3 or TRBV12-4 to TRBJ1-2; TRBD1 agrees at 7 bases. V gave up 6 bases and J gave up 2 bases; unmatched junction bases: 3. The CDR3 runs to 13 residues. The CDR3 region is CASSLTGNYGYTF. CDR3 DNA: TGTGCCAGCAGCTTGACAGGGAACTATGGCTACACCTTC.

The chain recombines TRBV11-3 with TRBJ2-3; 7 bases line up with TRBD2. The CDR3 length is 13 residues. V gave up 4 bases and J gave up 4 bases; unmatched junction bases: 2. Per germline, CDR1 SGHNT and CDR2 YENEEA. This CDR3 is CASSWGGADTQYF. The CDR3 DNA sequence: TGTGCCAGCAGCTGGGGGGGTGCAGATACGCAGTATTTT.

The chain carries TRBV27 and TRBJ2-1, with a tentative D call TRBD2 (5 bases). This CDR3 spans 16 amino acids. With 5 bases removed from V and 3 bases from J, the gap between germline ends came to 17 bases. Germline CDR1 reads MNHEY; CDR2 reads SMNVEV (reference sequence). CDR3 region: CASSPSAGDDYNEQFF. CDR3 coding DNA: TGTGCCAGCAGTCCCAGTGCCGGGGATGACTACAATGAGCAGTTCTTC.

The V call is TRBV9, the J call TRBJ2-7; 10 bases match TRBD2. CDR1 and CDR2 (germline): SGDLS, YYNGEE. The CDR3 totals 15 residues. The V gene end was trimmed by 4 bases and the J gene end by 3 bases; junction bases not matched to a gene: 7. The CDR3 region is CASSPHGLAVYEQYF. CDR3 sequence (DNA): TGTGCCAGCAGCCCCCACGGACTAGCGGTCTACGAGCAGTACTTC.

This chain connects TRBV4-3 to TRBJ2-3, with a tentative D call TRBD2 (5 bases). Germline lookup yields CDR1 LGHNA and CDR2 YSLEER. The CDR3 is 13 residues long. Trimming removed 0 bases at V and 10 bases at J, with 11 bases between. The CDR3 loop reads CASSQDLFGAQYF. As DNA, the CDR3 is TGCGCCAGCAGCCAAGATTTATTCGGGGCGCAGTATTTT.

The V call is TRBV11-1, the J call TRBJ2-2, with 12 bases matching TRBD1. Germline lookup yields CDR1 SGHAT and CDR2 FQDESV (reference sequence). The ends lost 3 bases at V and 8 bases at J; junction bases unmatched: 7. The CDR3 totals 16 residues. Here the CDR3 reads CASSFGRDRGRGELFF. CDR3 bases: TGTGCCAGCAGCTTCGGGAGGGACAGGGGGCGAGGGGAGCTGTTTTTT.

The chain carries TRBV28 and TRBJ2-2, with 10 bases identical to TRBD2. Germline V gene sequence: CDR1 MDHEN, CDR2 SYDVKM. CDR3 size: 15 residues. V shed 4 bases, J shed 4 bases, and the junction held 3 bases outside the gene matches. CDR3: CASSSRLAGTGELFF. Here the CDR3 DNA reads TGTGCCAGCAGTTCCCGACTAGCGGGCACCGGGGAGCTGTTTTTT.

Worth noting for this clone: Other DNA sequences within the sample encode an identical CDR3. The genes are TRBV27 and TRBJ1-5, with unresolved D. The germline V and J ends were trimmed by 3 bases and 4 bases, with 7 bases remaining between them. The CDR3 has 13 residues. CDR1 is MNHEY, CDR2 SMNVEV, per germline (reference sequence). The CDR3 protein is CASSFARNQPQHF. DNA for the CDR3: TGTGCCAGCAGTTTTGCGCGTAATCAGCCCCAGCATTTT.

This sequence joins TRBV2 and TRBJ2-2; TRBD1 matches 11 bases. The trim removed 7 bases at V and 9 bases at J, leaving 4 bases unmatched. In germline, CDR1 is SNHLY, CDR2 FYNNEI. The CDR3 spans 13 residues. CDR3 amino acids: CASIGQGARELFF. CDR3 bases: TGTGCCAGCATCGGACAGGGGGCCAGGGAGCTGTTTTTT.

This rearrangement joins TRBV10-3 to TRBJ1-1, with a possible D match to TRBD1 (5 bases). V lost 7 bases and J lost 3, with 15 bases in between. Germline-derived CDR1 and CDR2 are ENHRY and SYGVKD. The CDR3 is 14 amino acids. CDR3 sequence reads: CAIKGGQTYTEAFF. The DNA of the CDR3 is TGTGCCATCAAAGGCGGACAAACCTACACTGAAGCTTTCTTT.